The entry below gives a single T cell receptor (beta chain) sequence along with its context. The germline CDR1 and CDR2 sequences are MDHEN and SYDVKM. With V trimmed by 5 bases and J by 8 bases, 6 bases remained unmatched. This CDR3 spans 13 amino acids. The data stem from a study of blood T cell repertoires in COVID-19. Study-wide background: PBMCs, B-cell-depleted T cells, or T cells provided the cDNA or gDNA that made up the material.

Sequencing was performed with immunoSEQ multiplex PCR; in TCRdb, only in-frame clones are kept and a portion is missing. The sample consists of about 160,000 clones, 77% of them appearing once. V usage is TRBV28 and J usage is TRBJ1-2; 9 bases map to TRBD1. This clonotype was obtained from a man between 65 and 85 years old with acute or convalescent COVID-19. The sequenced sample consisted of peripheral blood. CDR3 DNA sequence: TGTGCCAGCAGTACAGGGACAGGGTGGGGCTACACCTTC. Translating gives CASSTGTGWGYTF.